This T cell receptor beta chain was captured in a study of T cell repertoires and HLA-DP antigens. On the study more broadly: CD4+ T cells were cocultured with HeLa cells expressing HLA-DP.

Turning to this clone: What it recognizes is unknown.

Only in-frame clones appear in the TCRdb table, and some are missing; sequencing was by immunoSEQ multiplex PCR. The sample includes about 73,000 clones, roughly 75% of them seen just once. CDR1 and CDR2 from the germline V gene are LNHNV and YYDKDF (reference sequence). The ends were cut back, 5 bases at V and 2 bases at J, with 8 bases in the middle. This CDR3 spans 13 amino acids. Whole-study results and caveats: Pre-culture clonality, approximately 0.04, was far below sorted CD137+ clonality of about 0.41. Clones undetected before culture averaged about 35% against one allele and roughly 53% against the other.

The sequenced sample consisted of CD4+ T cells from PBMCs. The receptor's source is a man aged 55 to 70 in good health and CMV-seronegative. V is TRBV15 and J is TRBJ2-3; D is uncertain. CDR3: CATSFTLTDTQYF. CDR3 DNA sequence: TGTGCCACCAGCTTTACACTCACAGATACGCAGTATTTT. The full variable domain, in which reference TRBV15 and TRBJ2-3 provide the parts outside the CDR3, is DAMVIQNPRYQVTQFGKPVTLSCSQTLNHNVMYWYQQKSSQAPKLLFHYYDKDFNNEADTPDNFQSRRPNTSFCFLDIRSPGLGDTAMYLCATSFTLTDTQYFGPGTRLTVL.